This TCR beta chain was identified during a study of STAT3 mutations in large granular lymphocyte leukemia. Study results and caveats: In T-cell large granular lymphocyte leukemia, about half of patients showed multiple immunodominant subclonotypes. In some patients, a small highly pathogenic clone possibly went undetected.

Germline V gene sequence: CDR1 LGHNA, CDR2 YSLEER. The CDR3 loop spans 14 amino acids. Trimming removed 0 bases from V and 7 bases from J, with 12 bases in between. Average productive template count per sample was around 43,000. This table comes from immunoSEQ multiplex PCR, and its TCRdb copy is limited to in-frame clones, with some not included. Among around 10,000 clones listed, around 89% were seen once. Remarks on this clone: Antigen specificity is unknown.

Sequencing was performed on peripheral blood mononuclear cells. The rearrangement links TRBV4-3 to TRBJ1-1; D ambiguous. The TCR originated in a man aged 55 to 69 with T-cell large granular lymphocyte leukemia. Some clones in this sample may be carry-over from other donors' samples. The CDR3 DNA sequence: TGCGCCAGCAGCCAAGATCCTGCCTGGGGTGAAGCTTTCTTT. Translation: CASSQDPAWGEAFF.